One and the same sample provided the 27 T cell receptor beta chains below, sequenced in a study of blood T cells in healthy people across ages. PCR was performed a second time for about 7 to 11 cycles using a sample-barcoded 5' primer and a J-beta primer mix. TCRdb itself ran the 5' RACE reads through MiXCR, one entry per CDR3 protein. Of 1.2 million to 1.5 million distinct CDR3 sequences in the sample, roughly 45% are singletons; the top ten hold less than 8%. Sequencing was performed on blood. These receptors came from a woman younger than 30 in good health.

The chain links TRBV7-3 to TRBJ2-4, with D perhaps matching TRBD2 (7 bases). The last part of the DNA fits TRBJ2-7 better; the J call may be wrong. CDR3 length: 14 residues. Germline V CDR1 and CDR2: SGHTA, FQGTGA. The CDR3 loop is CASSPEGGRGEQYF. CDR3 coding DNA: TGTGCCAGCAGCCCTGAGGGGGGGCGTGGCGAGCAGTACTTC.

The gene calls are TRBV6-5 and TRBJ2-1; 7 bases are a match to TRBD1. V gave up 5 bases and J gave up 2 bases; unmatched junction bases: 6. The CDR3 is 15 amino acids. Germline V gene data show CDR1 as MNHEY and CDR2 as SVGAGI. The CDR3 region is CASSPDRATYNEQFF. The CDR3 nucleotides read TGTGCCAGCAGTCCCGACAGGGCAACCTACAATGAGCAGTTCTTC.

The genes are TRBV18 and TRBJ2-2, with a tentative D call TRBD2 (6 bases). CDR3 size: 15 residues. The germline V gene has CDR1 KGHSH and CDR2 LQKENI. Trimming pared 0 bases from V and 5 bases from J, leaving 10 bases between. The CDR3: CASSPPAGGTGELFF. The DNA for the CDR3 is TGTGCCAGCTCACCACCAGCGGGCGGTACCGGGGAGCTGTTTTTT.

This clonotype has more than one count but fewer than ten. The V call is TRBV20-1, the J call TRBJ2-1; D ambiguous. V lost 3 bases and J 6 bases, leaving 3 bases between the germline ends. Germline assignment: CDR1 DFQATT and CDR2 SNEGSKA (reference sequence). There are 10 residues in the CDR3. Here the CDR3 DNA reads TGCAGTGCTAGCGCCAATGAGCAGTTCTTC. It encodes CSASANEQFF.

The chain combines TRBV12-3 or TRBV12-4 with TRBJ1-5; D gene unclear. The CDR3 has 13 amino acids. V was shortened by 6 bases and J by 4 bases, with 10 bases between the two germline ends. This CDR3 is CASSPWRNQPQHF. The CDR3 DNA is TGTGCCAGCAGCCCCTGGAGAAATCAGCCCCAGCATTTT.

This clonotype was observed a few times. This chain links TRBV9 with TRBJ2-5; D possibly corresponds to TRBD2 (5 bases). The DNA end lines up better with TRBJ2-7; the J call may be wrong. The germline CDR1 and CDR2 sequences are SGDLS and YYNGEE. This CDR3 comprises 13 residues. The CDR3 DNA follows: TGTGCCAGCAGCCAGGACTTTAGAGACGAGCAGTACTTC. It translates to CASSQDFRDEQYF.

The genes are TRBV12-3 or TRBV12-4 and TRBJ2-2, with 14 bases identical to TRBD2. The junction had 10 bases not matched to a gene; V was cut back by 8 bases and J by 8 bases. This CDR3 has 16 residues. Here the CDR3 DNA reads TGTGCCAGCGGAACCGGACTAGCGGGAGGTCGGGGGGAGCTGTTTTTT. Its protein is CASGTGLAGGRGELFF.

A single count supports this clonotype. The chain is built from TRBV6-5 and TRBJ1-6; unclear D gene. V dropped 6 bases and J dropped 5 bases, with 8 bases sitting between them. The CDR3 contains 13 residues. Germline V gene sequence: CDR1 MNHEY, CDR2 SVGAGI. The CDR3 loop is CASSGRNNSPLHF. The CDR3 DNA reads TGTGCCAGCAGCGGACGTAATAATTCACCCCTCCACTTT.

This clonotype appeared a single time. The junction departs from the called germline gene at one end, perhaps through a read error. CDR3 bases: TGTGCCAGCAGTGTTCAGAGCACCCGCACAGATGCGCAGTATTTT. This encodes CASSVQSTRTDAQYF. The chain employs TRBV9 and TRBJ2-3; D is unresolved. Germline V gives CDR1 SGDLS, CDR2 YYNGEE. The CDR3 runs 15 residues.

This clonotype was seen a single time. The chain employs TRBV20-1 and TRBJ2-5; 9 bases match TRBD2. The V gene end was trimmed by 5 bases and the J gene end by 5 bases; junction bases not matched to a gene: 6. Germline V lookup: CDR1 DFQATT, CDR2 SNEGSKA (reference sequence). The CDR3 runs to 13 residues. The CDR3 nucleotides read TGCAGTGCTTCTAGCGGGGCGTTCGAGACCCAGTACTTC. Residues: CSASSGAFETQYF.

The table lists this clonotype with a few counts. V is TRBV27 and J is TRBJ2-3; no clear D gene. The germline V and J ends were trimmed by 3 bases and 1 base, with 8 bases remaining between them. The CDR3 covers 14 residues. CDR1 is MNHEY, CDR2 SMNVEV, per germline (reference sequence). The CDR3 DNA is TGTGCCAGCAGTTTGATCTTAGGCACAGATACGCAGTATTTT. Its translation: CASSLILGTDTQYF.

About this clonotype: A read error may account for a junction end that differs from germline. In nucleotides, the CDR3 is TGCGCCAGCAGTTTATTAGAGACCCAGTTCTTC. It encodes CASSLLETQFF. This chain joins TRBV12-3 or TRBV12-4 and TRBJ2-5; D is undetermined. The J call is in doubt because the DNA end fits TRBJ2-1 better. This CDR3 contains 11 residues.

The rearrangement uses TRBV12-3 or TRBV12-4 and TRBJ2-7; D unresolved. The CDR3 is 14 residues long. V lost 0 bases to trimming and J lost 3 bases, with 9 bases between them. CDR3 protein: CASSLAGSDYEQYF. The CDR3 DNA follows: TGTGCCAGCAGTTTAGCGGGATCTGACTACGAGCAGTACTTC.

This clonotype came up a few times. The chain uses TRBV6-5 and TRBJ1-2; perhaps TRBD1 as D (5 bases). V was shortened by 5 bases and J by 7 bases, with 23 bases between the two germline ends. The CDR3 covers 16 residues. Per germline, CDR1 MNHEY and CDR2 SVGAGI. As DNA, the CDR3 is TGTGCCAGCAGTCCCGGGGCAGGCAGGTCCTCCGGTGGCTACACCTTC. Translation gives CASSPGAGRSSGGYTF.

The table lists this clonotype with a few counts. This chain joins TRBV2 and TRBJ2-1; perhaps TRBD2 as D (6 bases). Per the germline V gene, CDR1 is SNHLY and CDR2 is FYNNEI. Trimming pared 6 bases from V and 0 bases from J, leaving 18 bases between. CDR3 length: 17 residues. The CDR3 DNA reads TGTGCCAGCAGGCGGGGTAGCGGAGCCCTCTCCTACAATGAGCAGTTCTTC. It specifies CASRRGSGALSYNEQFF.

The genes are TRBV20-1 and TRBJ2-1; unclear D gene. CDR3 length: 9 residues. CDR1 DFQATT and CDR2 SNEGSKA come from the germline V gene (reference sequence). V was trimmed by 3 bases and J by 9 bases, leaving 3 bases between them. CDR3 DNA sequence: TGCAGTGCTAGCCTTGAGCAGTTCTTC. This encodes CSASLEQFF.

The sample holds a few counts of this clonotype. The chain has TRBV6-1 and TRBJ2-3; 7 nucleotides line up with TRBD1. This CDR3 is built from 15 residues. The junction had 6 bases not matched to a gene; V was cut back by 6 bases and J by 0 bases. Germline CDR1 and CDR2: MNHNS and SASEGT. The CDR3 region is CASREGQSSTDTQYF. CDR3 nucleotide sequence: TGTGCCAGCAGAGAGGGACAGAGCAGCACAGATACGCAGTATTTT.

This chain joins TRBV29-1 and TRBJ1-2, with a weak D call TRBD1 (5 bases). V was shortened by 7 bases and J by 4 bases, with 19 bases between the two germline ends. In germline, CDR1 is SQVTM, CDR2 ANQGSEA. This CDR3 comprises 14 residues. CDR3 amino acids: CSATLREGGYGYTF. CDR3 in DNA: TGCAGCGCCACACTCAGGGAAGGAGGCTATGGCTACACCTTC.

The CDR3 reads CASSYTTTEAFF. CDR3 DNA: TGTGCCAGCAGTTACACCACCACTGAAGCTTTCTTT. This chain links TRBV6-5 with TRBJ1-1, with no clear D. The V gene lost 2 bases and the J gene lost 4 bases, with 5 bases spanning the gap. This CDR3 spans 12 amino acids. Germline CDR1 MNHEY, CDR2 SVGAGI.

This clonotype occurred a few times. The chain has TRBV12-3 or TRBV12-4 and TRBJ1-1, with D possibly matching TRBD1 (5 bases). V lost 10 bases, J lost 3 bases, and 15 bases lay in between. This CDR3 has 13 residues. CDR3 bases: TGTGCCACCGCCGGGGGGTTCTACACTGAAGCTTTCTTT. It translates to CATAGGFYTEAFF.

The chain carries TRBV5-1 and TRBJ2-7; tentative D call: TRBD2 (5 bases). The J call may not be correct, given that the DNA end is closer to TRBJ2-5. The CDR3 has 15 amino acids. Germline V gene lookup returns CDR1 SGHRS and CDR2 YFSETQ. CDR3 nucleotides: TGCGCCAGCTCCCTTAGTACGGGAATAACGGAGACCCAGTACTTC. Encoded protein: CASSLSTGITETQYF.

In this sample, this clonotype turned up a few times. The chain uses TRBV24-1 and TRBJ2-1, with a tentative D call TRBD2 (5 bases). Germline CDR1 KGHDR, CDR2 SFDVKD. The length of the CDR3 is 12 residues. Deletions cut 8 bases from V and 7 bases from J, with 11 bases between. Here the CDR3 DNA reads TGTGCCACCATGTCTCGCGGGAATGAGCAGTTCTTC. This encodes CATMSRGNEQFF.

This clonotype was observed a handful of times. V usage is TRBV12-1 and J usage is TRBJ2-7; the table assigns TRBD1, which was not confirmed against the DNA. TRBV12-1 is recorded as a pseudogene. The CDR3 is 15 amino acids. Here the CDR3 reads CASSFVGDHSYEQYF. The DNA for the CDR3 is TGTGCCAGCAGCTTTGTTGGGGACCACTCCTACGAGCAGTACTTC.

This clonotype was found a few times. The rearrangement links TRBV19 to TRBJ2-3; weak D call: TRBD1 (6 bases). V lost 7 bases to trimming and J lost 1 base, with 18 bases between them. CDR1 and CDR2 from the germline V gene are LNHDA and SQIVND (reference sequence). The CDR3 length is 16 residues. CDR3 bases: TGTGCCAGTACCGCTGGTGGGGGCGCGGGCACAGATACGCAGTATTTT. Translation: CASTAGGGAGTDTQYF. The full variable domain, completed using reference TRBV19 and TRBJ2-3, is DGGITQSPKYLFRKEGQNVTLSCEQNLNHDAMYWYRQDPGQGLRLIYYSQIVNDFQKGDIAEGYSVSREKKESFPLTVTSAQKNPTAFYLCASTAGGGAGTDTQYFGPGTRLTVL.

In the case of this clonotype: The junction departs from the called germline gene at one end, perhaps through a read error. V usage is TRBV7-2 and J usage is TRBJ2-3, with 13 bases lining up with TRBD2. The CDR3 sequence is 20 residues long. From germline, CDR1 is SGHTA and CDR2 FQGNSA. The CDR3 nucleotides read TGTGCCAGCAACTTAGCGGCACGAGGGACTAGCGGGGTTCGCACAGATACGCAGTATTTT. Its protein is CASNLAARGTSGVRTDTQYF.

The chain uses TRBV7-8 and TRBJ2-1; no definite D call. The length of the CDR3 is 15 residues. Germline V gene sequence: CDR1 SGHVS, CDR2 FQNEAQ. V lost 7 bases and J lost 8, with 21 bases in between. The CDR3 coding sequence is TGTGCCAGCATCAAAACGCCTATGGTTTGGGATGAGCAGTTCTTC. Its translation: CASIKTPMVWDEQFF.

The chain links TRBV20-1 to TRBJ2-5; a possible D gene is TRBD2 (7 bases). The CDR3 sequence is 14 residues long. The germline V gene encodes CDR1 DFQATT and CDR2 SNEGSKA (reference sequence). Trimming cost V 6 bases and J 4 bases, with 18 bases left between them. CDR3 nucleotides: TGCAGTGCCATGGTAGGGGGGGTCGGAGAGACCCAGTACTTC. Its translation is CSAMVGGVGETQYF.